This T cell receptor beta chain comes out of a study of high-grade serous ovarian cancer treatment subgroups (dated by TCRdb to about 2021). Concerning the study at large: On average, each sample produced roughly 15,000 sequencing reads and 7,000 or so unique TCR beta rearrangements. The cohort comprised 30 patients: about ten with no residual disease after primary surgery (R0), about ten excellent NACT responders, and about ten poor NACT responders. One primary tumor sample and two metastatic tumor samples were collected from each patient, for a total of 100 or so samples. TCR beta repertoires were profiled in patients with high-grade serous ovarian cancer who were grouped, under a laparoscopic triage algorithm, by complete gross resection or by neoadjuvant chemotherapy response.

The research as a whole found: The TCR repertoire analyses centered on CDR3, leaving CDR1 and CDR2 unanalyzed. Because bulk tumor TCR sequencing provided no spatial information, insight into HGSC tumor complexity and diversity was limited. TCR clonal relatedness showed a positive correlation with neoantigen level and a trend toward positive correlation with copy number variation and mutation load from whole-genome sequencing. Tumors from the same patient had repertoire similarity ranging from 0.11 to 0.79, while tumors from different patients showed almost no similarity.

The approximately 90 tumor samples underwent high-throughput TCR profiling with ImmunoSEQ. The source study handled its data this way. Richness (unique productive sequences), clonality, evenness and relatedness were included as repertoire diversity metrics, and similarity between samples was assessed with the Bhattacharyya coefficient. Conclusions stayed consistent in a sensitivity analysis that left out TCRs with fewer than two reads. The table comes from immuneACCESS by way of TCRdb, which keeps in-frame sequences with V and J called. Part of the clones is missing from these tables; in studies checked, under half for an unresolved V gene and the rest for unknown reasons. The DNA was the basis for D and trimming; V, J and clone size are from that table. This sample has 2,500 or so clones in its table, and approximately 72% of those were observed once. The ten largest clones represent roughly 13% of the sample.

Tumor samples were collected prior to definitive surgery or chemotherapy. Genomic DNA was extracted by the MD Anderson Biospecimen Extraction Resource, and TCR sequencing was done by the MD Anderson Cancer Genomics Laboratory. This clone appeared a few times. Its antigen is currently not known. There are no base qualities to consult, and no much larger clone falls within one base. The germline V gene specifies KGHSH as CDR1 and LQKENI as CDR2. Deletion took 2 bases off V and 4 bases off J, with a span of 9 bases between the germline ends. The CDR3 contains 14 residues, cysteine and phenylalanine counted. Only the CDR3 part of the read is kept: 42 bases, read in frame from the first base.

Specimen: tumor tissue. The chain links TRBV18 with TRBJ2-1, and the D gene may be TRBD1, 5 bases matching. This sequence was found in a human donor with high-grade serous ovarian cancer. The nucleotide sequence is TGTGCCAGCTCACCAGCTTCAGGGTACAATGAGCAGTTCTTC. This translates into CASSPASGYNEQFF.